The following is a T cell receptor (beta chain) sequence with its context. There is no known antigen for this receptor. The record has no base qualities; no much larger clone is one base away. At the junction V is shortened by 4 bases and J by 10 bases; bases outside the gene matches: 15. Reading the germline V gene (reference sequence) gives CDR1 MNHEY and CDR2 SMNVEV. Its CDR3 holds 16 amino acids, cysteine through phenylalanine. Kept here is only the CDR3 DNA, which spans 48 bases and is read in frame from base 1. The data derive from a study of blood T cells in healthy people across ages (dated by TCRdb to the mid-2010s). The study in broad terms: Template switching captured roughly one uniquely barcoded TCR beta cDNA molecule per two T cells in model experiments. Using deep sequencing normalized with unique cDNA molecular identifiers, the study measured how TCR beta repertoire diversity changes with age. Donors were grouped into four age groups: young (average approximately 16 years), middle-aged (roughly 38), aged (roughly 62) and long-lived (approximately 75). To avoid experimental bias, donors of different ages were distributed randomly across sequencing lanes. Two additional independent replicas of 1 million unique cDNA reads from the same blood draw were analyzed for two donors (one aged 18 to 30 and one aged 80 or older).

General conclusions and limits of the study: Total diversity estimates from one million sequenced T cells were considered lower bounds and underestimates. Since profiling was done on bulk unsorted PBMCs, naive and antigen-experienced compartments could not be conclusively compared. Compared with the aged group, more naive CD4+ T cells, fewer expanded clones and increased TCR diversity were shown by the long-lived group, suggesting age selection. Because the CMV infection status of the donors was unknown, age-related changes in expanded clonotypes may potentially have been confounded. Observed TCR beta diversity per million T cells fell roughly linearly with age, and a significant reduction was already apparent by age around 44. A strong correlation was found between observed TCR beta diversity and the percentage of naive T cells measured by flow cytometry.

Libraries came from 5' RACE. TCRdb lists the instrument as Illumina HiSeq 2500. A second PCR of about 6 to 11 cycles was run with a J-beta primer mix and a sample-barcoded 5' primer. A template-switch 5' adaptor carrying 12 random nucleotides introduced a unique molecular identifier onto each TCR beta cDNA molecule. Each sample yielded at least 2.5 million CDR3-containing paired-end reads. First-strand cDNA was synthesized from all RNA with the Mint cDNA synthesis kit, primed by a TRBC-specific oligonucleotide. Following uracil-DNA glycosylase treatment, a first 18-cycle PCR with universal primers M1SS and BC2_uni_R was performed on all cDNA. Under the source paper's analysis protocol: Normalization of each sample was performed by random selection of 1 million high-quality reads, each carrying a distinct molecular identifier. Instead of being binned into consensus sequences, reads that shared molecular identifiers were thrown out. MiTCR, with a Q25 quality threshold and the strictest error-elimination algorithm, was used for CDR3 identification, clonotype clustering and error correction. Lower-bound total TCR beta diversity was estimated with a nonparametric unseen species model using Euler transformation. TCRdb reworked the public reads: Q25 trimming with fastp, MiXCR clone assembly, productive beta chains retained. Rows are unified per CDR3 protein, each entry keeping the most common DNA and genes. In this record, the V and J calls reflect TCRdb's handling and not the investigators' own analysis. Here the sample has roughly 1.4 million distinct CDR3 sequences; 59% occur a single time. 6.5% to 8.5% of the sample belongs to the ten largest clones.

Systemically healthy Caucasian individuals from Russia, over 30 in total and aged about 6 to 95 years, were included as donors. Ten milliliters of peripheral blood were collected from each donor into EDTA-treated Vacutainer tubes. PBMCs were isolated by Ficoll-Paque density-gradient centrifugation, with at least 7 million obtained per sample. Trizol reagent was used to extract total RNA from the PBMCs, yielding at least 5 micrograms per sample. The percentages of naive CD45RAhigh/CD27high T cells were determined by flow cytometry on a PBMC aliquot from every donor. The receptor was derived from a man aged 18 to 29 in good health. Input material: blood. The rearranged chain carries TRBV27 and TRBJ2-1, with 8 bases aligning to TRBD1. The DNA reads TGTGCCAGCAGTTGGAGTTCAGGACAGGGTCCCTACGAGCAGTTCTTC. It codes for CASSWSSGQGPYEQFF.